This TCR beta chain is from a study of blood T cells in healthy people across ages. Study findings and constraints: Per million T cells, the diversity of TCR beta decreased roughly linearly as age advanced.

Together with a sample-barcoded 5' primer, a J-beta primer mix was included in a second PCR lasting roughly 6 to 12 cycles. With 12 random nucleotides, a template-switch adaptor tagged each individual cDNA molecule. TCRdb re-called the 5' RACE reads with MiXCR, one entry per CDR3 protein. Among 1.5 million to 2 million distinct CDR3 sequences listed, about 39% were seen once. Trimming cost V 4 bases and J 11 bases, with 12 bases left between them. This CDR3 comprises 11 residues. The germline CDR1 and CDR2 sequences are SGHRS and YFSETQ. On this clonotype: The antigen remains unidentified.

J is TRBJ1-1 and V is TRBV5-1, with a weak D call TRBD1 (6 bases). Input material: blood. The clonotype was recovered from a human donor in good health. The CDR3 sequence is CASSVGGRAFF. The CDR3 nucleotides are TGCGCCAGCAGCGTAGGGGGTAGGGCTTTCTTT.